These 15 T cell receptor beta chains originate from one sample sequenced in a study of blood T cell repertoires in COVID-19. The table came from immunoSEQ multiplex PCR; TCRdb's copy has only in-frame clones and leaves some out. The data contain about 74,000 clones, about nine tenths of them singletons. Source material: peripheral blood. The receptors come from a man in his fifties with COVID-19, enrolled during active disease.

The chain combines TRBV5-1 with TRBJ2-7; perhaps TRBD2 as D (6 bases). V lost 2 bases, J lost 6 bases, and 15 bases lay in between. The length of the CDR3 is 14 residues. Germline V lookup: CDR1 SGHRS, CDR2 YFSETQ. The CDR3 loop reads CASSFLGEVSEQYF. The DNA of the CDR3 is TGCGCCAGCAGCTTTTTGGGGGAGGTGAGCGAGCAGTACTTC. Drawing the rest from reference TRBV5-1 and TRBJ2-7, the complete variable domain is KAGVTQTPRYLIKTRGQQVTLSCSPISGHRSVSWYQQTPGQGLQFLFEYFSETQRNKGNFPGRFSGRQFSNSRSEMNVSTLELGDSALYLCASSFLGEVSEQYFGPGTRLTVT.

CDR3 nucleotide sequence: TGTGCCAGCAGTGCCTCGGGGACAGATACGCAGTATTTT. It codes for CASSASGTDTQYF. The V and J genes are TRBV27 and TRBJ2-3, with D possibly being TRBD2 (5 bases). The CDR3 is 13 residues long. Germline assignment: CDR1 MNHEY and CDR2 SMNVEV (reference sequence). V gave up 5 bases and J gave up 3 bases, with 9 bases separating them.

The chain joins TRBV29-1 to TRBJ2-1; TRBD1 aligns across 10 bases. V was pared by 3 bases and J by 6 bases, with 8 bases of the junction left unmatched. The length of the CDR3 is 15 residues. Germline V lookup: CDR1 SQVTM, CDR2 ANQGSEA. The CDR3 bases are TGCAGCGTTGAGGAGGCCGGGACAGGGGTCAATGAGCAGTTCTTC. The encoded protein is CSVEEAGTGVNEQFF.

The CDR3 region has the DNA TGTGCCAGCAGTCGCGGGACGTTCATGCACGAGCAGTACTTC. This sequence encodes CASSRGTFMHEQYF. The chain carries TRBV27 and TRBJ2-7, with D perhaps TRBD2 (6 bases). The CDR3 runs to 14 residues. V lost 5 bases, J lost 5 bases, and 16 bases lay in between. CDR1 and CDR2 from the germline V gene are MNHEY and SMNVEV (reference sequence).

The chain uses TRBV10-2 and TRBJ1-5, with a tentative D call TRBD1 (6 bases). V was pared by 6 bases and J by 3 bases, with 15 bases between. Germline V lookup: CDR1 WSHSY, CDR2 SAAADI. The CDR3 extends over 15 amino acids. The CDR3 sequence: CASRDRTGINQPQHF. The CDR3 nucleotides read TGCGCCAGCAGAGACAGGACGGGGATCAATCAGCCCCAGCATTTT.

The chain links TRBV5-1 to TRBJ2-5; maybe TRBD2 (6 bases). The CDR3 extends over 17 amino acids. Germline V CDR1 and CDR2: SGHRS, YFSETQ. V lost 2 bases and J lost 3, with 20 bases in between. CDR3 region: CASSFHRGPAGKETQYF. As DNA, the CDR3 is TGCGCCAGCAGCTTCCATCGGGGCCCGGCGGGAAAAGAGACCCAGTACTTC.

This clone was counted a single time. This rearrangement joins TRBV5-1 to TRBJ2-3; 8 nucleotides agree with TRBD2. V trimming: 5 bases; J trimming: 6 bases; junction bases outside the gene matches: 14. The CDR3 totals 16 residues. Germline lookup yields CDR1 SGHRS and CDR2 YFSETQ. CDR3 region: CASSGGTGGPVDTQYF. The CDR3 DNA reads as TGCGCCAGCAGTGGGGGGACGGGAGGGCCGGTCGATACGCAGTATTTT.

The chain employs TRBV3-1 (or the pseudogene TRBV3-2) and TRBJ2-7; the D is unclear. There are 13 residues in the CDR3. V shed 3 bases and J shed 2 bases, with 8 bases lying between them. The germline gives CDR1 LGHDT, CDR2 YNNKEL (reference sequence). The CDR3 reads CASSQGETYEQYV. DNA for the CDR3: TGTGCCAGCAGCCAGGGCGAGACCTACGAGCAGTACGTC.

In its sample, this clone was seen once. In DNA form, the CDR3 reads TGTGCCAGTAGTATAGATCTCGCTAAAGCAGATACGCAGTATTTT. This translates into CASSIDLAKADTQYF. The chain employs TRBV19 and TRBJ2-3; D remains ambiguous. The CDR3 runs to 15 residues. The V and J ends lost 0 bases and 4 bases respectively, with 11 bases between them. Germline V CDR1 and CDR2: LNHDA, SQIVND (reference sequence).

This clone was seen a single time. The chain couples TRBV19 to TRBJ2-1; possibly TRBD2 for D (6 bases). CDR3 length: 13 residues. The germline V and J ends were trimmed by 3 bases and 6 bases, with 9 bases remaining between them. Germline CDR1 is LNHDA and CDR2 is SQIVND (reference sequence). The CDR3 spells CASSMGGSNEQFF. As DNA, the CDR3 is TGTGCCAGTAGTATGGGGGGTTCCAATGAGCAGTTCTTC.

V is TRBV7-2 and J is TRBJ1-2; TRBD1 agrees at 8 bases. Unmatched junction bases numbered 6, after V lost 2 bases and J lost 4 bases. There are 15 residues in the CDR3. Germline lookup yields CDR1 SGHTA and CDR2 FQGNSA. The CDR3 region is CASSLTDRGLYGYTF. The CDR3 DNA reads TGTGCCAGCAGCTTAACTGACAGGGGCCTCTATGGCTACACCTTC. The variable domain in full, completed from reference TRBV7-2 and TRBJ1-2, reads GAGVSQSPSNKVTEKGKDVELRCDPISGHTALYWYRQSLGQGLEFLIYFQGNSAPDKSGLPSDRFSAERTGGSVSTLTIQRTQQEDSAVYLCASSLTDRGLYGYTFGSGTRLTVV.

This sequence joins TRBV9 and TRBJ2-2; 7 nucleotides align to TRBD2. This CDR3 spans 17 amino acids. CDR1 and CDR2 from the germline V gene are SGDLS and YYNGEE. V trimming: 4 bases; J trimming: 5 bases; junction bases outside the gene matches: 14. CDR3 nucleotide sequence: TGTGCCAGCAGCCCGGTGGAGGGAGGGCCTGGTACCGGGGAGCTGTTTTTT. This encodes CASSPVEGGPGTGELFF.

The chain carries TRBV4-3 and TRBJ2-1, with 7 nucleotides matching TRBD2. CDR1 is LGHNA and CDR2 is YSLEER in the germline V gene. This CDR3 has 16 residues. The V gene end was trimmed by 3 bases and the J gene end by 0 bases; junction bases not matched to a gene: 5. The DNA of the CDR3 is TGCGCCAGCAGCCACCCGCGGGGGAGCTCCTACAATGAGCAGTTCTTC. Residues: CASSHPRGSSYNEQFF.

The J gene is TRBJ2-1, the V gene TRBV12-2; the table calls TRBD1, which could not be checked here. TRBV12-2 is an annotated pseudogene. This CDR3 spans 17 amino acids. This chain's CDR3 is CASRSRGGQDSYNEQFF. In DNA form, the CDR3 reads TGTGCAAGTCGCTCTAGAGGTGGACAGGACTCCTACAATGAGCAGTTCTTC.

The CDR3 loop reads CAIRGAGSSYEQYF. The CDR3 DNA reads TGTGCCATCAGGGGAGCGGGGAGCTCCTACGAGCAGTACTTC. The chain joins TRBV10-3 to TRBJ2-7, with 7 nucleotides matching TRBD2. CDR3 length: 14 amino acids. The J segment lost 0 bases and the V segment lost 6 bases, leaving 5 bases of the junction unmatched. CDR1 is ENHRY, CDR2 SYGVKD, per germline.